This T cell receptor (beta chain) derives from a study of control samples from healthy donors and cancer patients. TCRdb's copy holds only in-frame clones and misses some; the assay was immunoSEQ multiplex PCR. This sample's table has about 190,000 clones. The germline V gene has CDR1 SQVTM and CDR2 ANQGSEA. The CDR3 is made up of 13 amino acids. V was shortened by 6 bases and J by 0 bases, with 11 bases between the two germline ends. The V call is TRBV29-1, the J call TRBJ1-1; D might be TRBD1 (6 bases). What was sequenced was blood. This clonotype was obtained from a woman aged 25-40 years in good health. The chain's CDR3 is CSVGQLMNTEAFF. CDR3 sequence (DNA): TGCAGCGTCGGACAGCTAATGAACACTGAAGCTTTCTTT. The full variable domain, rest sourced from reference TRBV29-1 and TRBJ1-1, is SAVISQKPSRDICQRGTSLTIQCQVDSQVTMMFWYRQQPGQSLTLIATANQGSEATYESGFVIDKFPISRPNLTFSTLTVSNMSPEDSSIYLCSVGQLMNTEAFFGQGTRLTVV.